These T cell receptor beta chains were read from a single sample in a study of shared clonotypes between healthy human individuals. Clones were read by immunoSEQ multiplex PCR, and TCRdb kept only the in-frame ones, dropping some. Among about 2.4 million clones listed, 80% to 95% were seen once. Sequenced material: naive CD4+ T cells from PBMCs. These receptors were collected from a man in his late teens or twenties in good health. Some clones in this sample may be carry-over from other donors' samples. The CDR3 runs from the conserved cysteine through the conserved F or W. Each record gives: J gene, V gene, D gene, clone size, CDR3 DNA, CDR3 protein. D genes are given only for firm matches. Clone size is shown for a subset of rows, as once, few, many or a class of expanded clone.

j_call: TRBJ1-1
v_call: TRBV6-1
d_call: NA
clone_size: NA
cdr3_nt: TGTGCCAGCAGTGACGGGGGGGCGCAGGGCACTGAAGCTTTCTTT
cdr3_aa: CASSDGGAQGTEAFF

j_call: TRBJ2-7
v_call: TRBV2
d_call: TRBD2
clone_size: once
cdr3_nt: TGTGCCAGCGAAGCCCGAGGGGCTAGCGGGGGAATCACCTACGAGCAGTACTTC
cdr3_aa: CASEARGASGGITYEQYF

j_call: TRBJ2-3
v_call: TRBV4-2
d_call: NA
clone_size: NA
cdr3_nt: TGTGCCAGCAGCCAAGATTGGTCGCCGAGTGTGTTGAGCACAGATACGCAGTATTTT
cdr3_aa: CASSQDWSPSVLSTDTQYF

j_call: TRBJ1-1
v_call: TRBV4-1
d_call: TRBD1
clone_size: NA
cdr3_nt: TGCGCCAGCAGCCAAACCGACAGGGGGCGGGGGAACACTGAAGCTTTCTTT
cdr3_aa: CASSQTDRGRGNTEAFF

j_call: TRBJ2-3
v_call: TRBV6-5
d_call: TRBD2
clone_size: NA
cdr3_nt: TGTGCCAGCAGTTACTCGGGGGGGAGGCACACAGATACGCAGTATTTT
cdr3_aa: CASSYSGGRHTDTQYF

j_call: TRBJ2-4
v_call: TRBV7-2
d_call: NA
clone_size: NA
cdr3_nt: TGTGCCAGCAGCTTAGGGGTTGCCAAAAACATTCAGTACTTC
cdr3_aa: CASSLGVAKNIQYF

j_call: TRBJ2-3
v_call: TRBV7-3
d_call: TRBD2
clone_size: NA
cdr3_nt: TGTGCCAGCGGTAGCGGGAGTACAGATACGCAGTATTTT
cdr3_aa: CASGSGSTDTQYF

j_call: TRBJ2-1
v_call: TRBV4-2
d_call: TRBD2
clone_size: NA
cdr3_nt: TGTGCCAGCAGCCAAGATCCGGCTAGCGGGTTGTCCTACAATGAGCAGTTCTTC
cdr3_aa: CASSQDPASGLSYNEQFF

j_call: TRBJ1-4
v_call: TRBV28
d_call: TRBD1
clone_size: NA
cdr3_nt: TGTGCCAGCAGGGAAAGGACAGGGGAGCTTAATGAAAAACTGTTTTTT
cdr3_aa: CASRERTGELNEKLFF

j_call: TRBJ2-2
v_call: TRBV30
d_call: NA
clone_size: NA
cdr3_nt: TGTGCCTGGAGTGTAGGGCCGTTCACCGGGGAGCTGTTTTTT
cdr3_aa: CAWSVGPFTGELFF

j_call: TRBJ2-1
v_call: TRBV7-9
d_call: TRBD2
clone_size: NA
cdr3_nt: TGTGCCAGCAGCTTAGTTTCGGGGGGACTTTACAATGAGCAGTTCTTC
cdr3_aa: CASSLVSGGLYNEQFF

j_call: TRBJ2-3
v_call: TRBV5-1
d_call: TRBD1
clone_size: NA
cdr3_nt: TGCGCCAGCAGCTTGGAGGGACAGGGGGCAGATACGCAGTATTTT
cdr3_aa: CASSLEGQGADTQYF

j_call: TRBJ2-2
v_call: TRBV15
d_call: NA
clone_size: NA
cdr3_nt: TGTGCCACCAGCAGAGATAGGAGGGGGGGCCTCACCGGGGAGCTGTTTTTT
cdr3_aa: CATSRDRRGGLTGELFF

j_call: TRBJ2-1
v_call: TRBV18
d_call: NA
clone_size: once
cdr3_nt: TGTGCCAGCTCACCACGTGTAAGTGAGCAGTTCTTC
cdr3_aa: CASSPRVSEQFF

j_call: TRBJ2-7
v_call: TRBV19
d_call: TRBD1
clone_size: few
cdr3_nt: TGTGCCAGTTCTCAAAGACAGGGAACCTACGAGCAGTACTTC
cdr3_aa: CASSQRQGTYEQYF

j_call: TRBJ2-2
v_call: TRBV28
d_call: NA
clone_size: NA
cdr3_nt: TGTGCCAGCAGTTTGTGGGGAGCTGGCGGAGGTAGCGGGGAGCTGTTTTTT
cdr3_aa: CASSLWGAGGGSGELFF

j_call: TRBJ2-7
v_call: TRBV5-1
d_call: NA
clone_size: NA
cdr3_nt: TGCGCCAGCAGCTGGGGACTCTTCTCCTACGAGCAGTACTTC
cdr3_aa: CASSWGLFSYEQYF

j_call: TRBJ2-1
v_call: TRBV5-4
d_call: TRBD2
clone_size: NA
cdr3_nt: TGTGCCAGCAGCTTGCCGGCGGGAGGACCAGAGCAGTTCTTC
cdr3_aa: CASSLPAGGPEQFF

j_call: TRBJ2-7
v_call: TRBV4-2
d_call: NA
clone_size: NA
cdr3_nt: TGTGCCAGCAGCCGGGACACCCAGGCCTCCTACGAGCAGTACTTC
cdr3_aa: CASSRDTQASYEQYF

j_call: TRBJ2-1
v_call: TRBV5-1
d_call: NA
clone_size: NA
cdr3_nt: TGCGCCAGCAGCTTGGTCGGAAGGGGACGGAACAATGAGCAGTTCTTC
cdr3_aa: CASSLVGRGRNNEQFF

j_call: TRBJ2-2
v_call: TRBV9
d_call: NA
clone_size: NA
cdr3_nt: TGTGCCAGCAGCGCCGGACCAGGACATACCGGGGAGCTGTTTTTT
cdr3_aa: CASSAGPGHTGELFF

j_call: TRBJ1-5
v_call: TRBV2
d_call: NA
clone_size: NA
cdr3_nt: TGTGCCAGCGTCAGGGGTGACAACCGCAATCAGCCCCAGCATTTT
cdr3_aa: CASVRGDNRNQPQHF

j_call: TRBJ2-7
v_call: TRBV7-2
d_call: NA
clone_size: NA
cdr3_nt: TGTGCCAGCAGCTTAGGGGTGGGCGAGCAGTACTTC
cdr3_aa: CASSLGVGEQYF

j_call: TRBJ2-5
v_call: TRBV27
d_call: NA
clone_size: NA
cdr3_nt: TGTGCCAGCAGTCCGACGACTGGGGAGACCCAGTACTTC
cdr3_aa: CASSPTTGETQYF

j_call: TRBJ2-3
v_call: TRBV9
d_call: TRBD2
clone_size: once
cdr3_nt: TGTGCCAGCACCCATCGACTAGCGGGTCGCACAGATACGCAGTATTTT
cdr3_aa: CASTHRLAGRTDTQYF

j_call: TRBJ2-3
v_call: TRBV5-6
d_call: TRBD2
clone_size: NA
cdr3_nt: TGTGCCAGCAGCCCCCGGTCTTTGCGGGAGGGCACAGATACGCAGTATTTT
cdr3_aa: CASSPRSLREGTDTQYF

j_call: TRBJ2-2
v_call: TRBV6-6
d_call: TRBD1
clone_size: NA
cdr3_nt: TGTGCCAGCAGCCCACAGGGGGTCGAGACCGGGGAGCTGTTTTTT
cdr3_aa: CASSPQGVETGELFF

j_call: TRBJ2-5
v_call: TRBV7-2
d_call: TRBD2
clone_size: NA
cdr3_nt: TGTGCCAGCAGCTTAGGATTGCTAGCGGTCATGGGGGCCCAGTACTTC
cdr3_aa: CASSLGLLAVMGAQYF

j_call: TRBJ1-1
v_call: TRBV28
d_call: TRBD1
clone_size: NA
cdr3_nt: TGTGCCAGCAGTTCCATCAGGGGGCCTAACCGCGGAGCTTTCTTT
cdr3_aa: CASSSIRGPNRGAFF

j_call: TRBJ1-5
v_call: TRBV2
d_call: NA
clone_size: NA
cdr3_nt: TGTGCCAGCAGGGTCGGGGGCAGGACTGGGAATCAGCCCCAGCATTTT
cdr3_aa: CASRVGGRTGNQPQHF

j_call: TRBJ1-2
v_call: TRBV6-6
d_call: NA
clone_size: few
cdr3_nt: TGTGCCAGCAGTTACTCGACAGGAGGTTTGATCACCTTC
cdr3_aa: CASSYSTGGLITF

j_call: TRBJ2-5
v_call: TRBV5-1
d_call: NA
clone_size: once
cdr3_nt: TGCGCCAGCAGCTTAAGGCAAGAGACCCAGTACTTC
cdr3_aa: CASSLRQETQYF

j_call: TRBJ1-1
v_call: TRBV6-6
d_call: NA
clone_size: few
cdr3_nt: TGTGCCAGCAGTTACCTGGACAGCTACACTGAAGCTTTCTTT
cdr3_aa: CASSYLDSYTEAFF

j_call: TRBJ1-4
v_call: TRBV6-6
d_call: NA
clone_size: once
cdr3_nt: TGTGCCAGCAGTTCCTTCCTGGGAACTAATGAAAAACTGTTTTTT
cdr3_aa: CASSSFLGTNEKLFF

j_call: TRBJ1-5
v_call: TRBV15
d_call: NA
clone_size: NA
cdr3_nt: TGTGCCACCAGCAGAGATACTAACTTCGGCAATCAGCCCCAGCATTTT
cdr3_aa: CATSRDTNFGNQPQHF

j_call: TRBJ2-1
v_call: TRBV7-6
d_call: NA
clone_size: NA
cdr3_nt: TGTGCCAGCAGCTTATCCCCTAAGGTGCGGGCGACCTACAATGAGCAGTTCTTC
cdr3_aa: CASSLSPKVRATYNEQFF

j_call: TRBJ2-7
v_call: TRBV7-9
d_call: NA
clone_size: NA
cdr3_nt: TGTGCCAGCAGCCAAAGTGGCCTTAGGTCCTACGAGCAGTACTTC
cdr3_aa: CASSQSGLRSYEQYF

j_call: TRBJ2-7
v_call: TRBV9
d_call: TRBD2
clone_size: NA
cdr3_nt: TGTGCCAGCAGCGTATCGGGACTAGCGGGAGGTCTCGATCGTGAGCAGTACTTC
cdr3_aa: CASSVSGLAGGLDREQYF

j_call: TRBJ2-5
v_call: TRBV2
d_call: TRBD1
clone_size: NA
cdr3_nt: TGTGCCAGCAGTGGACAGGGGGCCGGAGAGACCCAGTACTTC
cdr3_aa: CASSGQGAGETQYF

j_call: TRBJ2-1
v_call: TRBV5-1
d_call: NA
clone_size: NA
cdr3_nt: TGCGCCAGCACCTACCAGACGGGCGACTCCTACAATGAGCAGTTCTTC
cdr3_aa: CASTYQTGDSYNEQFF

j_call: TRBJ1-1
v_call: TRBV19
d_call: NA
clone_size: NA
cdr3_nt: TGTGCCAGTAGACCTAAAGGATTTGAGAACACTGAAGCTTTCTTT
cdr3_aa: CASRPKGFENTEAFF

j_call: TRBJ2-7
v_call: TRBV28
d_call: TRBD1
clone_size: NA
cdr3_nt: TGTGCCAGCAGTCGGACAGGGGTCTACGAGCAGTACTTC
cdr3_aa: CASSRTGVYEQYF

j_call: TRBJ1-2
v_call: TRBV6-1
d_call: NA
clone_size: NA
cdr3_nt: TGTGCCAGCAGTGACCGGACAGACTATGGCTACACCTTC
cdr3_aa: CASSDRTDYGYTF